A selection of T cell receptor beta chains follows, all from one sample in a study of patients and donors after allogeneic stem cell transplantation. TCRdb used MiXCR to reprocess the RT-PCR reads, holding one entry per CDR3 protein. The sample includes over 400,000 distinct CDR3 sequences, approximately 16% of them seen just once. The sequencing sample was made of blood, either unsorted or a sorted T cell fraction (not recorded which). The receptors here all came from a human donor who was either an allogeneic HSCT recipient or a stem cell or donor lymphocyte infusion donor (not recorded which). It is not recorded whose cells these are; they may come from a transplant donor. CDR3s include the opening cysteine and the closing phenylalanine or tryptophan. A D gene is named only where the DNA matches it firmly. Clone size is given for some rows only: seen once, a few or many times, or a class if the clone is expanded.

D: NA; size: NA; J: TRBJ2-7; V: TRBV10-3; DNA: TGTGCCATCAGTGACCCCGGGACAATAACACAGCAGTACTTC; CDR3: CAISDPGTITQQYF
D: TRBD1; size: few; J: TRBJ1-1; V: TRBV29-1; DNA: TGCAGCGTTGGGGGGGACAGAACGGCGGAGACTGAAGCTTTCTTT; CDR3: CSVGGDRTAETEAFF
D: NA; size: few; J: TRBJ2-7; V: TRBV6-1; DNA: TGTGCCAGCAGTGAAGACAGGGAGCAGTACTTC; CDR3: CASSEDREQYF
D: TRBD1; size: NA; J: TRBJ1-4; V: TRBV20-1; DNA: TGCAGTGCTAGGGGGACAGGGGTGTCTGAAAAACTGTTTTTT; CDR3: CSARGTGVSEKLFF
D: NA; size: NA; J: TRBJ2-1; V: TRBV11-3; DNA: TGTGCCAGCAGTCAAAACGAAGATGAGCAGTTCTTC; CDR3: CASSQNEDEQFF
D: NA; size: NA; J: TRBJ2-2; V: TRBV7-6; DNA: TGTGCCAGCAGTTGGGGGCCGGAATCCGGGGAGCTGTTTTTT; CDR3: CASSWGPESGELFF
D: NA; size: NA; J: TRBJ1-5; V: TRBV7-2; DNA: TGTGCCAGCAGCTTAACCGGGTATCATCAGCCCCAGCATTTT; CDR3: CASSLTGYHQPQHF
D: NA; size: many; J: TRBJ1-1; V: TRBV5-1; DNA: TGCGCCAGCAGCTTGGGACAGAAAAACACTGAAGCTTTCTTT; CDR3: CASSLGQKNTEAFF
D: TRBD2; size: NA; J: TRBJ2-1; V: TRBV24-1; DNA: TGTGCCACCAGTGATTGGTCGGGGGGGTCCTACAATGAGCAGTTCTTC; CDR3: CATSDWSGGSYNEQFF
D: TRBD1; size: NA; J: TRBJ1-2; V: TRBV3-1; DNA: TGTGCCAGCAGCCCGGGACAGGCGGCCTATGGCTACACCTTC; CDR3: CASSPGQAAYGYTF
D: NA; size: NA; J: TRBJ1-1; V: TRBV27; DNA: TGTGCCAGCAGTGGGGTGGGCGCAGCTTTCTTT; CDR3: CASSGVGAAFF
D: NA; size: many; J: TRBJ1-1; V: TRBV12-3/TRBV12-4; DNA: TGTGCCAGCAGTTCCGACGGGCCTGAAGCTTTCTTT; CDR3: CASSSDGPEAFF
D: TRBD2; size: NA; J: TRBJ2-3; V: TRBV4-2; DNA: TGTGCCAGCCCCCTTACTAGCGGGCCCACAGATACGCAGTATTTT; CDR3: CASPLTSGPTDTQYF
D: NA; size: many; J: TRBJ2-7; V: TRBV7-2; DNA: TGTGCCAGCAGCCAACAGGGCTACGAGCAGTACTTC; CDR3: CASSQQGYEQYF
D: NA; size: NA; J: TRBJ2-7; V: TRBV20-1; DNA: TGCAGTGCTAGACGGAGGGCGGGGTTGGAGCAGTACTTC; CDR3: CSARRRAGLEQYF
D: TRBD1; size: NA; J: TRBJ2-4; V: TRBV4-1; DNA: TGCGCCAGCAGCCAACCCGACAGGGAAGTAGAAAACATTCAGTACTTC; CDR3: CASSQPDREVENIQYF
D: NA; size: few; J: TRBJ2-7; V: TRBV7-2; DNA: TGTGCCAGCAGCGCTCCGGGCCACGGGGAGGAGCAGTACTTC; CDR3: CASSAPGHGEEQYF
D: NA; size: once; J: TRBJ2-7; V: TRBV4-1; DNA: TGCGCCAGCAGCCAAGTGGCCAGCTCGGGCGAGCAGTACTTC; CDR3: CASSQVASSGEQYF
D: NA; size: few; J: TRBJ1-5; V: TRBV3-1; DNA: TGTGCCAGCAGCCAAACCCCGTATAGCAATCAGCCCCAGCATTTT; CDR3: CASSQTPYSNQPQHF
D: NA; size: few; J: TRBJ2-1; V: TRBV20-1; DNA: TGCAGTGCTAGATACGACGGGGGTCCCTACAATGAGCAGTTCTTC; CDR3: CSARYDGGPYNEQFF
D: NA; size: few; J: TRBJ1-6; V: TRBV12-3/TRBV12-4; DNA: TGTGCCAGCAGTCGACTTAGCGTCTCCTATAATTCACCCCTCCACTTT; CDR3: CASSRLSVSYNSPLHF
D: NA; size: NA; J: TRBJ2-3; V: TRBV12-3/TRBV12-4; DNA: TGTGCCAGCAGTTTAGGCGGGTTAGAGGGAGATACGCAGTATTTT; CDR3: CASSLGGLEGDTQYF
D: NA; size: NA; J: TRBJ2-5; V: TRBV20-1; DNA: TGCAGTGCTAGAGTCGTTGGGGGGCGGTTTGAGACCCAGTACTTC; CDR3: CSARVVGGRFETQYF
D: TRBD2; size: NA; J: TRBJ2-4; V: TRBV20-1; DNA: TGCAGTGCTAGACCGAGACTAGCGAAGACGGCCAAAAACATTCAGTACTTC; CDR3: CSARPRLAKTAKNIQYF
D: NA; size: NA; J: TRBJ2-1; V: TRBV6-1; DNA: TGTGCCTCGTGGTCCCAACACAATGAGCAGTTCTTC; CDR3: CASWSQHNEQFF
D: TRBD1; size: NA; J: TRBJ2-4; V: TRBV7-9; DNA: TGTGCCATCGGGGGACAGGGTGATAGGGGAAACATTCAGTACTTC; CDR3: CAIGGQGDRGNIQYF
D: TRBD1; size: many; J: TRBJ2-7; V: TRBV24-1; DNA: TGTGCCACCAGTGATTTTTCCGGGACAGGGAACCACGAGCAGTACTTC; CDR3: CATSDFSGTGNHEQYF
D: NA; size: few; J: TRBJ1-1; V: TRBV27; DNA: TGTGCCAGCAGTTTATCTTACGGGGCTTACACTGAAGCTTTCTTT; CDR3: CASSLSYGAYTEAFF
D: TRBD1; size: NA; J: TRBJ2-5; V: TRBV6-2/TRBV6-3; DNA: TGTGCCAGCTGTCCAGGGGGCCTTCCAAAGACCCAGTACTTC; CDR3: CASCPGGLPKTQYF
D: NA; size: few; J: TRBJ1-1; V: TRBV6-5; DNA: TGTGCCAGCAGTTACAGAATGAGAGGTACCTTGAACACTGAAGCTTTCTTT; CDR3: CASSYRMRGTLNTEAFF
D: TRBD1; size: many; J: TRBJ2-7; V: TRBV24-1; DNA: TGTGCCACCAGTGAAGGACAGGGAACCTACGAGCAGTACTTC; CDR3: CATSEGQGTYEQYF
D: TRBD1; size: NA; J: TRBJ2-1; V: TRBV20-1; DNA: TGCAGTGCTAGCCCTGACAGGGGTCAGGACAATGAGCAGTTCTTC; CDR3: CSASPDRGQDNEQFF